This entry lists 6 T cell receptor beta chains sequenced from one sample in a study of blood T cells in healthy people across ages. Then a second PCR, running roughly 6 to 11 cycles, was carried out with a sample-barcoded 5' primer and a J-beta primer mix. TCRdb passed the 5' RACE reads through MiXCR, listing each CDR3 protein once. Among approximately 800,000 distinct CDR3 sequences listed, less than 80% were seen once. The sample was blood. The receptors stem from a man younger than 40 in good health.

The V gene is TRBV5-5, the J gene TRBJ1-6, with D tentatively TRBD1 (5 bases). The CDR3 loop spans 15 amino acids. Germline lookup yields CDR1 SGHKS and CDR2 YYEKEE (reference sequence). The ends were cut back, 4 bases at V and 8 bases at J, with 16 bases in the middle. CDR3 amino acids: CASSRIGTGDSPLHF. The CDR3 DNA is TGTGCCAGCAGCAGGATCGGGACGGGCGATTCACCCCTCCACTTT.

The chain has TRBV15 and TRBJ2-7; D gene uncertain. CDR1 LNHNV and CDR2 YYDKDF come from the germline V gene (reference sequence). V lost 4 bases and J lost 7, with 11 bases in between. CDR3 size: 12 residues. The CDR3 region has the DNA TGTGCCACCAGCACCTTAAATGGTGAGCAGTACTTC. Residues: CATSTLNGEQYF. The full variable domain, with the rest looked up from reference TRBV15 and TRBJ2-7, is DAMVIQNPRYQVTQFGKPVTLSCSQTLNHNVMYWYQQKSSQAPKLLFHYYDKDFNNEADTPDNFQSRRPNTSFCFLDIRSPGLGDTAMYLCATSTLNGEQYFGPGTRLTVT.

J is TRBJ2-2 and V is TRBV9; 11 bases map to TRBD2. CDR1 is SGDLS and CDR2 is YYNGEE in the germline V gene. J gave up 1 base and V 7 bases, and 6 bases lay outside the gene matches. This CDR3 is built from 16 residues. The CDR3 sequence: CASGLAGGLNTGELFF. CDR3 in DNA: TGTGCCAGCGGCCTAGCGGGGGGCCTGAACACCGGGGAGCTGTTTTTT. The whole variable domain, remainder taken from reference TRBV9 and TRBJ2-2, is DSGVTQTPKHLITATGQRVTLRCSPRSGDLSVYWYQQSLDQGLQFLIQYYNGEERAKGNILERFSAQQFPDLHSELNLSSLELGDSALYFCASGLAGGLNTGELFFGEGSRLTVL.

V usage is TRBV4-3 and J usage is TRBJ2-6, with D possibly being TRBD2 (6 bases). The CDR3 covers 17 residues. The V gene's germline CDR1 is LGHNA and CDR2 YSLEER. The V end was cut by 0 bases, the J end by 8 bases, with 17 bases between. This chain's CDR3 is CASSQERAAGLSNVLTF. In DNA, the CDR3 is TGCGCCAGCAGCCAAGAGAGGGCGGCGGGGTTATCCAACGTCCTGACTTTC.

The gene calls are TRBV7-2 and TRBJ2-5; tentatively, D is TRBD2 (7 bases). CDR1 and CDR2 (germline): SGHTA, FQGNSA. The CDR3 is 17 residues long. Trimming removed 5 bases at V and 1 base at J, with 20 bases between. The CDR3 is CASSPGWGGGPQETQYF. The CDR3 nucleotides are TGTGCCAGCAGCCCCGGCTGGGGAGGGGGGCCCCAAGAGACCCAGTACTTC.

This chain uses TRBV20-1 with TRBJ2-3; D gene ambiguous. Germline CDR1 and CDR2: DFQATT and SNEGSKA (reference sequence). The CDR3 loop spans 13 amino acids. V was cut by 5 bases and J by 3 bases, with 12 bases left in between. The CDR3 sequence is CSADWPATDTQYF. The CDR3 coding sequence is TGCAGTGCTGATTGGCCCGCGACAGATACGCAGTATTTT.